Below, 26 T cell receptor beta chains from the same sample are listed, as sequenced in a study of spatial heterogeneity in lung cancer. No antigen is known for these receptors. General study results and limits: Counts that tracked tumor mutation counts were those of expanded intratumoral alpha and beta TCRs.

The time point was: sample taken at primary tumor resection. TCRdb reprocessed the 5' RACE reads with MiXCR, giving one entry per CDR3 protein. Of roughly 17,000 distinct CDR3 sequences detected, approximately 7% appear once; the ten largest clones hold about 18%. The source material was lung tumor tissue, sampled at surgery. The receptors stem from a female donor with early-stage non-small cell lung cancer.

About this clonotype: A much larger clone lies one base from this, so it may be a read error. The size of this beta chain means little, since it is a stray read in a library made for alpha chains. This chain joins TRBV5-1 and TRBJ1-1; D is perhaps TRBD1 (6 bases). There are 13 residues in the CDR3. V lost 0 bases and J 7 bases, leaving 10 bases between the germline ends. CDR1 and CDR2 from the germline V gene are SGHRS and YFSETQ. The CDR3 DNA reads TGCGCCAGCAGCTTGGGGACAGCTATTGAAGCTTTCTTT. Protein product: CASSLGTAIEAFF.

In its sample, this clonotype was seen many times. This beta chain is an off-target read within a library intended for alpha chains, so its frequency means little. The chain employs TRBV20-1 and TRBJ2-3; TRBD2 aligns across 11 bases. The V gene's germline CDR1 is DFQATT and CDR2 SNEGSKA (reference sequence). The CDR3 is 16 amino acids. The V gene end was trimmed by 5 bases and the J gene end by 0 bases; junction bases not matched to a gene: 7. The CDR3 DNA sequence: TGCAGTGCTGGATCGGCTAGCGGGGGGAGCACAGATACGCAGTATTTT. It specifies CSAGSASGGSTDTQYF.

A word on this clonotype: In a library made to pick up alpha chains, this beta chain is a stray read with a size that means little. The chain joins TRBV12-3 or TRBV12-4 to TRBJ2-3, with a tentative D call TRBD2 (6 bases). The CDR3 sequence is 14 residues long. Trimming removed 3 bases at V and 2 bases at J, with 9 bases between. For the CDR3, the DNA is TGTGCCAGCAGTTTCGGGGGAGCCACAGATACGCAGTATTTT. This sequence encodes CASSFGGATDTQYF.

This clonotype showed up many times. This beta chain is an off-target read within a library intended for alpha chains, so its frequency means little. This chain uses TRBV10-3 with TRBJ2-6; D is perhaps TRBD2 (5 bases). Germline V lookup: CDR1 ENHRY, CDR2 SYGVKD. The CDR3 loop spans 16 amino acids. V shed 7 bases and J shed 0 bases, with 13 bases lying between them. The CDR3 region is CAITDSRDSGANVLTF. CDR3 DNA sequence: TGTGCCATCACTGACTCCCGGGACTCTGGGGCCAACGTCCTGACTTTC.

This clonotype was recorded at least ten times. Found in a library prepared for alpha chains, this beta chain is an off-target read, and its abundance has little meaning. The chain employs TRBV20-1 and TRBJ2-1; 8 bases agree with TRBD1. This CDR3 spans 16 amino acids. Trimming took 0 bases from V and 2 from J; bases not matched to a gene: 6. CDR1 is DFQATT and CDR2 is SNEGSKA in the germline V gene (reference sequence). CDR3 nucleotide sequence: TGCAGTGCTAGAGATCTGACAGGGGACCCCTACAATGAGCAGTTCTTC. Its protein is CSARDLTGDPYNEQFF.

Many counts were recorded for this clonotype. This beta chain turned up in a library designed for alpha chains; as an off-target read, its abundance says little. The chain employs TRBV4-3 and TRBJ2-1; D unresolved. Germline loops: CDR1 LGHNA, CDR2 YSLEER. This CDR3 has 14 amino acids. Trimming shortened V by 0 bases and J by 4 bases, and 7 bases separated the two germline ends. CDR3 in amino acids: CASSQDVGYNEQFF. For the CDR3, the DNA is TGCGCCAGCAGCCAAGATGTAGGGTACAATGAGCAGTTCTTC.

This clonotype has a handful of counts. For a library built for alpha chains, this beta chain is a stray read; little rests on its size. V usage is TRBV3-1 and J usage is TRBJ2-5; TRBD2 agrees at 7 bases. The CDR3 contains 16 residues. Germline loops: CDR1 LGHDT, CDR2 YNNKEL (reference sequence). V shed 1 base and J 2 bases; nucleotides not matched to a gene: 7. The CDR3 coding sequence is TGTGCCAGCAGCCAAGGGGGGGGTTACGGACAAGAGACCCAGTACTTC. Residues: CASSQGGGYGQETQYF.

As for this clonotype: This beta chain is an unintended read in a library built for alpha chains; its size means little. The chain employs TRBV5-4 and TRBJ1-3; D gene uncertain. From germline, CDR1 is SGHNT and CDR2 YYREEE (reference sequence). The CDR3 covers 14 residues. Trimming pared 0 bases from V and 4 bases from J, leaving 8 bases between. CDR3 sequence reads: CASSLGGVGNTIYF. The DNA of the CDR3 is TGTGCCAGCAGCTTGGGGGGAGTCGGAAACACCATATATTTT.

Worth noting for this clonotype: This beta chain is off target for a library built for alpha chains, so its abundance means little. The CDR3 here is CASSRLPGGSTDTQYF. The CDR3, as DNA: TGTGCCAGCAGCCGATTACCCGGGGGAAGCACAGATACGCAGTATTTT. This chain joins TRBV14 and TRBJ2-3, with D possibly TRBD2 on 6 matching bases. CDR3 length: 16 amino acids. V was clipped by 4 bases and J by 0 bases, with 14 bases between them. Germline-derived CDR1 and CDR2 are SGHDN and FVKESK.

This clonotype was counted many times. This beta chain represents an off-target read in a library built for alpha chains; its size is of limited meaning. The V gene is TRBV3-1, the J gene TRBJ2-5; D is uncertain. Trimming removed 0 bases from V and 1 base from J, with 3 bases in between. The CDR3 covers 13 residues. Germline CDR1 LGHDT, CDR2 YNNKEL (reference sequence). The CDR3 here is CASSQEGQETQYF. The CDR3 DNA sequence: TGTGCCAGCAGCCAAGAGGGCCAAGAGACCCAGTACTTC.

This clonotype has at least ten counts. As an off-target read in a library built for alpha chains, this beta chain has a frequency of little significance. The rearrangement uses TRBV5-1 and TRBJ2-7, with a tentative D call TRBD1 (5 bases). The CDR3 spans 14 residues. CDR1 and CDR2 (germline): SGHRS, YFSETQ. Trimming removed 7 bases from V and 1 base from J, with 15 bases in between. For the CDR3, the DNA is TGCGCCAGCGGGATAACCGACAGTTCCTACGAGCAGTACTTC. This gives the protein CASGITDSSYEQYF.

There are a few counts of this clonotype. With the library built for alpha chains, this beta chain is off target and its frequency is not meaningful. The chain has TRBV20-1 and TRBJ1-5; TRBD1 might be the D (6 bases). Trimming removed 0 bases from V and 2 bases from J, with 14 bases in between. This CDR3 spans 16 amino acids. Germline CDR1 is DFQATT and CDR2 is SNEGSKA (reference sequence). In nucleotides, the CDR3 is TGCAGTGCTAGAGAACCCGGGGGCTTTGGCAATCAGCCCCAGCATTTT. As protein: CSAREPGGFGNQPQHF.

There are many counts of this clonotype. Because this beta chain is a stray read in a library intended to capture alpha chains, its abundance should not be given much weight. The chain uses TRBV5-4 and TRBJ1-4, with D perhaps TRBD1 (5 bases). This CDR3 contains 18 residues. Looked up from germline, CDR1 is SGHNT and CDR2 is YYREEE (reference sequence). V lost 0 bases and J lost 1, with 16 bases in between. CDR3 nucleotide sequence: TGTGCCAGCAGCTTGGCCGGCGGGGCAGTGGGAACTAATGAAAAACTGTTTTTT. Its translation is CASSLAGGAVGTNEKLFF.

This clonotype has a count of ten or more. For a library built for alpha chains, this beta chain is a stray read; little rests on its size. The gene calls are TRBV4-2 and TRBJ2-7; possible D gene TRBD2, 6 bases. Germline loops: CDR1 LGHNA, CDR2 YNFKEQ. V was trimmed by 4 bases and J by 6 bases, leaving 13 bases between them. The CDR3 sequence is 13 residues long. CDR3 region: CASSREVKGEQYF. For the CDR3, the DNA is TGTGCCAGCAGCCGGGAGGTTAAGGGCGAGCAGTACTTC.

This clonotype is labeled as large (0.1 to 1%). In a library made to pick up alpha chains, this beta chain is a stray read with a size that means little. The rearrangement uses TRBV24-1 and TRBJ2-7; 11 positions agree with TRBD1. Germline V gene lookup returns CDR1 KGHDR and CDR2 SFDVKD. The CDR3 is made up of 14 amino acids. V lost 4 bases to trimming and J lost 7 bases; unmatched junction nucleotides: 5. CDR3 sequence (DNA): TGTGCCACCAGTGACCCGGGACAGGGGGGAGAGCAGTACTTC. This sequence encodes CATSDPGQGGEQYF.

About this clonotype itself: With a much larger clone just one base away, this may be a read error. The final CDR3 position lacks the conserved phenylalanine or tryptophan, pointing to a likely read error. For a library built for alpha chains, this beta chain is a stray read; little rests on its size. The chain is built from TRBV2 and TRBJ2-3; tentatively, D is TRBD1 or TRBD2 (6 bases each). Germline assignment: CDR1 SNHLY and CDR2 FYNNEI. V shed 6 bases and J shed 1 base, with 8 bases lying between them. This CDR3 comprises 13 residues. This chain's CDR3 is CASSGGGTDTQYL. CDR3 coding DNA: TGTGCCAGCAGCGGGGGCGGCACAGATACGCAGTATCTT.

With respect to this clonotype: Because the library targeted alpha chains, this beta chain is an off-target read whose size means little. The CDR3 bases are TGCGCCAGCAGCTTAGTACTGGGCAACACCAACAATGAGCAGTTCTTC. Protein product: CASSLVLGNTNNEQFF. The rearrangement uses TRBV5-1 and TRBJ2-1; the D is unclear. CDR3 length: 16 amino acids. V was shortened by 2 bases and J by 5 bases, with 17 bases between the two germline ends. In germline, CDR1 is SGHRS, CDR2 YFSETQ.

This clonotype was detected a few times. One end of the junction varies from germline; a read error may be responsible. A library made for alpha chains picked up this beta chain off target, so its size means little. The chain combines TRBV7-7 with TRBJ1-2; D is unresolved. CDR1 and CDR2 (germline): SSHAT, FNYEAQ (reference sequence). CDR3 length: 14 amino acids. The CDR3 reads CASSLAHLRVGYTF. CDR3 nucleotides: TGTGCTAGCAGCTTAGCCCACCTGCGGGTAGGCTACACCTTC.

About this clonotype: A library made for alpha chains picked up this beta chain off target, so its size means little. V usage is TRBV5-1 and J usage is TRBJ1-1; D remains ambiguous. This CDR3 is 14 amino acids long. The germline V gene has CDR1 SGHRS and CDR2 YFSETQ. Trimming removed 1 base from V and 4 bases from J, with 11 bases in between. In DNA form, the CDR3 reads TGCGCCAGCAGCTTGAGTGGTTCTGGCACTGAAGCTTTCTTT. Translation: CASSLSGSGTEAFF.

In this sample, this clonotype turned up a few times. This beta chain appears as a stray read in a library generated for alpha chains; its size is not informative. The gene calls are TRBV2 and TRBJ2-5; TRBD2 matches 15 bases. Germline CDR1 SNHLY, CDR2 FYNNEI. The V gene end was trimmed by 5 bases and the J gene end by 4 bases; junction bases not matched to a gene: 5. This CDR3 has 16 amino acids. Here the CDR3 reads CASSPGTSGGPETQYF. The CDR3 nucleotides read TGTGCCAGCAGTCCCGGGACTAGCGGGGGGCCAGAGACCCAGTACTTC.

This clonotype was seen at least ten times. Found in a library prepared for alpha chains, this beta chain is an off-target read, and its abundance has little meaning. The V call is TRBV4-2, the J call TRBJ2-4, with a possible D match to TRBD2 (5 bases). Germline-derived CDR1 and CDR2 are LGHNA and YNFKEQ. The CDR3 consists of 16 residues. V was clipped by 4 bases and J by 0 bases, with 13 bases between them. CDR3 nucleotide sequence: TGTGCCAGCAGCCGAGAAGTCGGACTAGCCAAAAACATTCAGTACTTC. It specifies CASSREVGLAKNIQYF.

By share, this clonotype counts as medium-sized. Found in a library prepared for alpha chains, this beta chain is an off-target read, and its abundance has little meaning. CDR3 protein: CASSLDRVTGELFF. CDR3 nucleotides: TGTGCCAGCAGCTTAGACAGGGTCACCGGGGAGCTGTTTTTT. V usage is TRBV7-8 and J usage is TRBJ2-2, with D maybe TRBD1 (6 bases). V lost 1 base and J lost 4, with 7 bases in between. The CDR3 covers 14 residues. The germline gives CDR1 SGHVS, CDR2 FQNEAQ.

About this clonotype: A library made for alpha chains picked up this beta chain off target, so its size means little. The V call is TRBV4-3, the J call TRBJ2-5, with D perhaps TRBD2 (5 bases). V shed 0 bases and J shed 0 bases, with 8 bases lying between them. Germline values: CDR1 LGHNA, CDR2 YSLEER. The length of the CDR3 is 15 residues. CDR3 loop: CASSQDLGDQETQYF. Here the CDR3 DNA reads TGCGCCAGCAGCCAAGATCTGGGAGACCAAGAGACCCAGTACTTC.

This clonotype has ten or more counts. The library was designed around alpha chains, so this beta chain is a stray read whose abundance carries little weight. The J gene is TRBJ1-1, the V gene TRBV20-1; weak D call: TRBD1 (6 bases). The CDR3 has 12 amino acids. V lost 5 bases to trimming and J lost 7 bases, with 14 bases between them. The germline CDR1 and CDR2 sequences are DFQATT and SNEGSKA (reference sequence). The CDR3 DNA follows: TGCAGTGCTTATACAGGACAGCATGAAGCTTTCTTT. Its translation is CSAYTGQHEAFF.

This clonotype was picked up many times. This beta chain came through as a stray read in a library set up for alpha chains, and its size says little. The CDR3 loop is CASSQLAGGPQNTGELFF. The CDR3 DNA sequence: TGTGCCAGCAGCCAACTAGCGGGGGGGCCGCAGAACACCGGGGAGCTGTTTTTT. This sequence joins TRBV4-2 and TRBJ2-2, with 12 positions matching TRBD2. V lost 2 bases and J lost 1; bases outside the gene matches: 5. CDR1 and CDR2 from the germline V gene are LGHNA and YNFKEQ. This CDR3 spans 18 amino acids.

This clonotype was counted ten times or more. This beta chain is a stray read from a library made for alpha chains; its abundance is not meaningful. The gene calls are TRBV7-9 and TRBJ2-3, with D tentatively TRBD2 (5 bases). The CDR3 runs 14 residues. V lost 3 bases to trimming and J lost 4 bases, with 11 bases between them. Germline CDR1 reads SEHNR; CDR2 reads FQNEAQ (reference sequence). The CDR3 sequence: CASSLVGSADTQYF. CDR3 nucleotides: TGTGCCAGCAGCTTGGTGGGGAGCGCAGATACGCAGTATTTT.